A selection of T cell receptor beta chains follows, all from one sample in a study of tumor-infiltrating lymphocytes in primary liver carcinoma. From the multiplex PCR reads, TCRdb called clonotypes with MiXCR, one entry per CDR3 protein. This sample has 330,000 or so distinct CDR3 sequences, with around 60% found just once. Sequencing was carried out using peripheral blood. The receptors were sampled from a man in his forties or fifties with primary liver carcinoma and hepatitis B virus infection. Each CDR3 is given with its conserved first and last residue. The order of the fields is D gene, V gene, J gene, clone size, CDR3 DNA, CDR3 protein. The D gene is left open where the match is weak. Expanded clones are given a class, and other clones once, few, many or no size at all.

NA	TRBV28	TRBJ2-7	NA	TGTGCCAGCAGTTTACCCGGTTCCTACGAGCAGTACTTC	CASSLPGSYEQYF
TRBD2	TRBV30	TRBJ2-5	NA	TGTGCCTGGAGTAGCGGGATGGAGACCCAGTACTTC	CAWSSGMETQYF
NA	TRBV11-2	TRBJ2-7	NA	TGTGCCAGCAGCCCGAGGTGGTGGTCCTACGAGCAGCACTTC	CASSPRWWSYEQHF
NA	TRBV11-2	TRBJ2-3	once	TGTGCCAGCAGCTTAGAGCGATATCGGCCCCAGTATTTT	CASSLERYRPQYF
NA	TRBV10-2	TRBJ1-2	NA	TGCGCCAGCAGTGAAACGTGGCAGTTTGGCTACACCTTC	CASSETWQFGYTF
NA	TRBV7-9	TRBJ2-7	few	TGTGCCAGCAGCTTCTCTTTAAGCGGAGAGGGATACGAGCAGTACTTC	CASSFSLSGEGYEQYF
TRBD1	TRBV28	TRBJ1-5	NA	TGTGCCAGCAGACCCTGGACAGGGGATCAGCCCCAGCATTTT	CASRPWTGDQPQHF
NA	TRBV20-1	TRBJ2-5	NA	TGCAGTGCTAGTTCCGCTGCCCGGGCGGTGGAGACCCAGTACTTC	CSASSAARAVETQYF
TRBD1	TRBV6-1	TRBJ2-7	NA	TGTGTCAGCAGTGACCCGGTGGGACAGGGACCTTCCTACGAGCAGTACTTC	CVSSDPVGQGPSYEQYF
NA	TRBV11-2	TRBJ1-1	many	TGTGCCAGCAGCCGAGGTAGGGCAGGGGTCTTCACTGAAGCTTTCTTT	CASSRGRAGVFTEAFF
TRBD1	TRBV12-3/TRBV12-4	TRBJ2-7	NA	TGTGCCAGCACAGATCAGGGGGCGTTTGACTACGTGCAGTACTTC	CASTDQGAFDYVQYF
TRBD1	TRBV28	TRBJ2-2	many	TGTGCCAGCAGTTCAGACAGGGATCCCGGGGAGCTGTTTTTT	CASSSDRDPGELFF
NA	TRBV6-2/TRBV6-3	TRBJ2-1	NA	TGTGCCGGCAGTTACTCTCCGGGAGCTTCAAGCTCCTACAATGGGCAGTTCTTC	CAGSYSPGASSSYNGQFF
NA	TRBV12-3/TRBV12-4	TRBJ2-1	NA	TGTGCCAGCAGTTTAGACCTCGCCGATGGGCAGTCCTTC	CASSLDLADGQSF
TRBD2	TRBV6-2/TRBV6-3	TRBJ2-7	NA	TGTGCCAGCAGTCGACTAGCGAGAGGGCCGGGGGAGAAGTACTTC	CASSRLARGPGEKYF
NA	TRBV5-6	TRBJ2-7	many	TGTGCCAGCAGCTCCGGGCGAAGGGAGTACGAGCAGTACTTC	CASSSGRREYEQYF
TRBD1	TRBV5-1	TRBJ2-5	few	TGCGCCAGCAGCCCGTCGACAGGGGGAGAGACCCAGTACTTC	CASSPSTGGETQYF
NA	TRBV7-8	TRBJ1-5	many	TGTGCCAGCAGCCGAGACAGGTTCAATAGCAATCAGCCCCAGCATTTT	CASSRDRFNSNQPQHF
NA	TRBV29-1	TRBJ2-5	NA	TGCGGCGTCGCCTTCGGTGGGCCGGCCCGGTACTTC	CGVAFGGPARYF
TRBD2	TRBV20-1	TRBJ2-7	NA	TGCAGTGCTAGACTAGCGGGAGGGCCTTTGTACGAGCAGTACTTC	CSARLAGGPLYEQYF
TRBD2	TRBV28	TRBJ2-3	NA	TGTGCCAGCACCTCGCTCCGGGCACTAGCGGGACAGGACTCCTCAAGAGATACGCAGTATTTT	CASTSLRALAGQDSSRDTQYF
NA	TRBV20-1	TRBJ2-1	NA	TGCAATGCTAGGGAGTGGCAGGGTACCTCCAATGAGCAGTTCTTC	CNAREWQGTSNEQFF
NA	TRBV11-2	TRBJ2-5	NA	TGTGCCAGCAGCTTCGTACCGAATCAAGAGACCAAGTACTTC	CASSFVPNQETKYF
NA	TRBV6-6	TRBJ2-5	NA	TGTGCCAGCAGTTACCTCGGACTGTACAAAGAGACCCAGTACTTC	CASSYLGLYKETQYF